Sequencing of this TCR beta chain was carried out in a study of blood T cell repertoires in COVID-19. Study overall: Specimens from acute and convalescent COVID-19 originated in the United States, Italy and Spain.

Germline assignment: CDR1 SEHNR and CDR2 FQNEAQ (reference sequence). Trimming shortened V by 5 bases and J by 7 bases, and 15 bases separated the two germline ends. This CDR3 spans 15 amino acids. This clone was seen once. Clones were sequenced by immunoSEQ multiplex PCR, and TCRdb holds only the in-frame ones, with some missing. The sample has over 120,000 clones, around 89% seen once. The sequence was obtained from a man in his 60s with active or convalescent COVID-19. The sequencing sample was made of peripheral blood. The chain carries TRBV7-9 and TRBJ1-6; D is perhaps TRBD1 (5 bases). Here the CDR3 reads CASSARGMRNSPLHF. CDR3 nucleotides: TGTGCCAGCAGCGCCCGGGGGATGCGGAATTCACCCCTCCACTTT. The full variable domain, with the rest looked up from reference TRBV7-9 and TRBJ1-6, is DTGVSQNPRHKITKRGQNVTFRCDPISEHNRLYWYRQTLGQGPEFLTYFQNEAQLEKSRLLSDRFSAERPKGSFSTLEIQRTEQGDSAMYLCASSARGMRNSPLHFGNGTRLTVT.